This paragraph covers one TCR beta chain sequence. As yet, its antigen is unknown. This specimen belongs to a study of T cells after yellow fever vaccination. For TCR, cDNA came from 5'RACE template switching, which added a universal primer site and UMIs. TCRdb recomputed calls from the 5' RACE reads with MiXCR, one row per CDR3 protein. Of around 400,000 distinct CDR3 sequences in the sample, approximately 10% were seen once. General study points: Overlap between CD4 and CD8 compartments was detected for a small share of clonotypes. Contaminants from the bulk population, in the form of abundant clonotypes, could be found in FACS-sorted repertoires. Re-detected after boosting: most primary clones, more than 95% of CD4 and about 89% of CD8.

V lost 1 base to trimming and J lost 7 bases, with 7 bases between them. The length of the CDR3 is 12 residues. Germline CDR1 is SEHNR and CDR2 is FQNEAQ (reference sequence). Specimen: PBMCs, collected on the day of the first yellow fever vaccination. This sequence joins TRBV7-9 and TRBJ1-2; TRBD1 is a possible D gene (5 bases). The source of this sequence is a young man who received the YFV17D yellow fever vaccine. This CDR3 reads CASSLVRAGYTF. The CDR3 DNA reads TGTGCCAGCAGCTTAGTCAGGGCTGGCTACACCTTC.